The 9 T cell receptor beta chains reported below all come from one sample, sequenced in a study of blood T cell repertoires in COVID-19. The data were produced by immunoSEQ multiplex PCR, yet TCRdb's version contains in-frame clones alone and is incomplete. The sample lists approximately 84,000 clones, 83% occurring once. The material sequenced was peripheral blood. Source of these receptors: a woman aged 80 or over with acute or convalescent COVID-19.

This clone appeared once. The V call is TRBV19, the J call TRBJ1-4; 7 nucleotides agree with TRBD1. V dropped 5 bases and J dropped 7; count of bases not matched to a gene: 10. Germline CDR1 reads LNHDA; CDR2 reads SQIVND (reference sequence). The CDR3 consists of 15 residues. Written as DNA, the CDR3 is TGTGCCAGTAGTGCCCAGACAGGGCTTTTTGAAAAACTGTTTTTT. The encoded protein is CASSAQTGLFEKLFF.

This clone was found a few times. The J gene is TRBJ1-2, the V gene TRBV3-1 (or the pseudogene TRBV3-2), with 8 bases aligning to TRBD1. The germline gives CDR1 LGHDT, CDR2 YNNKEL (reference sequence). After removal of 3 bases from V and 7 bases from J, the junction contained 7 bases not matched to a gene. The CDR3 runs 14 residues. This CDR3 is CASSQGQERGGYTF. CDR3 bases: TGTGCCAGCAGCCAGGGACAGGAAAGAGGTGGCTACACCTTC.

This rearrangement joins TRBV7-9 to TRBJ2-1, with 7 bases that match TRBD1. V lost 5 bases and J lost 12; bases outside the gene matches: 16. CDR1 SEHNR and CDR2 FQNEAQ come from the germline V gene (reference sequence). The CDR3 runs 15 residues. In nucleotides, the CDR3 is TGTGCCAGCAGCCTCGGACAGGTATCGAGCATAGTGCAGTTCTTC. Its translation is CASSLGQVSSIVQFF.

This clone was recorded once. The chain couples TRBV5-8 to TRBJ2-7; D uncertain. CDR3 length equals 11 residues. Germline loops: CDR1 SGHTS, CDR2 YDEGEE. V was cut by 4 bases and J by 3 bases, with 5 bases left in between. The CDR3 reads CASSPFYEQYF. CDR3 bases: TGTGCCAGCAGCCCGTTCTACGAGCAGTACTTC.

The genes are TRBV19 and TRBJ1-2; 7 bases match TRBD1. The CDR3 has 16 residues. Germline V gene sequence: CDR1 LNHDA, CDR2 SQIVND (reference sequence). V lost 0 bases to trimming and J lost 4 bases; unmatched junction nucleotides: 8. The CDR3 bases are TGTGCCAGTAGTATAGATACGGGCAGGGGGACCTATGGCTACACCTTC. Translating it yields CASSIDTGRGTYGYTF. Drawing the rest from reference TRBV19 and TRBJ1-2, the complete variable domain is DGGITQSPKYLFRKEGQNVTLSCEQNLNHDAMYWYRQDPGQGLRLIYYSQIVNDFQKGDIAEGYSVSREKKESFPLTVTSAQKNPTAFYLCASSIDTGRGTYGYTFGSGTRLTVV.

The chain is built from TRBV28 and TRBJ2-5, with D possibly TRBD1 on 5 matching bases. The germline V gene encodes CDR1 MDHEN and CDR2 SYDVKM. V was trimmed by 8 bases and J by 1 base, leaving 11 bases between them. The CDR3 spans 13 residues. CDR3 protein: CASSGSFQETQYF. CDR3 DNA sequence: TGTGCCAGCTCAGGGTCTTTCCAAGAGACCCAGTACTTC.

This chain uses TRBV7-9 with TRBJ1-2, with 12 bases aligning to TRBD1. The CDR3 covers 15 residues. V gave up 1 base and J gave up 7 bases; unmatched junction bases: 4. The germline V gene has CDR1 SEHNR and CDR2 FQNEAQ (reference sequence). The CDR3 DNA follows: TGTGCCAGCAGCTTAGGTGGGACAGGGGGCGTTGGCTACACCTTC. It translates to CASSLGGTGGVGYTF.

The chain couples TRBV25-1 to TRBJ1-4, with D possibly TRBD1 on 5 matching bases. V lost 3 bases and J lost 2, with 10 bases in between. The CDR3 is 15 amino acids. Germline lookup yields CDR1 MGHDK and CDR2 SYGVNS. The CDR3 here is CASSDRVRTNEKLFF. The CDR3, as DNA: TGTGCCAGCAGTGACAGGGTCAGGACTAATGAAAAACTGTTTTTT.

The chain recombines TRBV12-5 with TRBJ2-1; 12 nucleotides line up with TRBD2. The CDR3 consists of 17 residues. J was trimmed by 3 bases and V by 0 bases; bases with no gene match: 3. Germline loops: CDR1 LGHNT, CDR2 FRNRAP. CDR3 protein: CASGLVRTSGNYNEQFF. DNA for the CDR3: TGTGCTAGTGGTTTGGTCAGGACTAGCGGGAACTACAATGAGCAGTTCTTC.